The entry that follows covers one TCR beta chain sequence. cDNA came from about 0.51 to 1 ug RNA primed by random hexamers. The CDR3 of TCR beta was amplified by immunoSEQ multiplex PCR across 54 Vbeta and 13 Jbeta. TCRdb fed the immunoSEQ multiplex PCR reads into MiXCR, producing one record per CDR3 protein. The table shows about 120,000 distinct CDR3 sequences, with 96% occurring only once. Sequencing of TCR beta was undertaken in CD8+ and CD4+ T cells derived from blood. In Susac syndrome patients, recently defined diagnostic criteria for definite or probable disease were met. This sample stems from a study of CD8 T cells in Susac syndrome. Overall study: When their blood was taken, the Susac syndrome patients had either not yet had any therapy, were taking corticosteroids, or were taking intravenous immunoglobulin alone.

The source is a human donor with Susac syndrome. Material: CD4+ T cells from PBMCs.

The DNA for the CDR3 is TGTGCCAGCAGTTTAGTCCCCCTGGGAGCGGGCGGGGAGCTGTTTTTT. This codes for CASSLVPLGAGGELFF. The V and J genes are TRBV28 and TRBJ2-2; D is possibly TRBD2 (6 bases). Per the germline V gene, CDR1 is MDHEN and CDR2 is SYDVKM. The CDR3 length is 16 residues. The ends were cut back, 2 bases at V and 7 bases at J, with 17 bases in the middle.